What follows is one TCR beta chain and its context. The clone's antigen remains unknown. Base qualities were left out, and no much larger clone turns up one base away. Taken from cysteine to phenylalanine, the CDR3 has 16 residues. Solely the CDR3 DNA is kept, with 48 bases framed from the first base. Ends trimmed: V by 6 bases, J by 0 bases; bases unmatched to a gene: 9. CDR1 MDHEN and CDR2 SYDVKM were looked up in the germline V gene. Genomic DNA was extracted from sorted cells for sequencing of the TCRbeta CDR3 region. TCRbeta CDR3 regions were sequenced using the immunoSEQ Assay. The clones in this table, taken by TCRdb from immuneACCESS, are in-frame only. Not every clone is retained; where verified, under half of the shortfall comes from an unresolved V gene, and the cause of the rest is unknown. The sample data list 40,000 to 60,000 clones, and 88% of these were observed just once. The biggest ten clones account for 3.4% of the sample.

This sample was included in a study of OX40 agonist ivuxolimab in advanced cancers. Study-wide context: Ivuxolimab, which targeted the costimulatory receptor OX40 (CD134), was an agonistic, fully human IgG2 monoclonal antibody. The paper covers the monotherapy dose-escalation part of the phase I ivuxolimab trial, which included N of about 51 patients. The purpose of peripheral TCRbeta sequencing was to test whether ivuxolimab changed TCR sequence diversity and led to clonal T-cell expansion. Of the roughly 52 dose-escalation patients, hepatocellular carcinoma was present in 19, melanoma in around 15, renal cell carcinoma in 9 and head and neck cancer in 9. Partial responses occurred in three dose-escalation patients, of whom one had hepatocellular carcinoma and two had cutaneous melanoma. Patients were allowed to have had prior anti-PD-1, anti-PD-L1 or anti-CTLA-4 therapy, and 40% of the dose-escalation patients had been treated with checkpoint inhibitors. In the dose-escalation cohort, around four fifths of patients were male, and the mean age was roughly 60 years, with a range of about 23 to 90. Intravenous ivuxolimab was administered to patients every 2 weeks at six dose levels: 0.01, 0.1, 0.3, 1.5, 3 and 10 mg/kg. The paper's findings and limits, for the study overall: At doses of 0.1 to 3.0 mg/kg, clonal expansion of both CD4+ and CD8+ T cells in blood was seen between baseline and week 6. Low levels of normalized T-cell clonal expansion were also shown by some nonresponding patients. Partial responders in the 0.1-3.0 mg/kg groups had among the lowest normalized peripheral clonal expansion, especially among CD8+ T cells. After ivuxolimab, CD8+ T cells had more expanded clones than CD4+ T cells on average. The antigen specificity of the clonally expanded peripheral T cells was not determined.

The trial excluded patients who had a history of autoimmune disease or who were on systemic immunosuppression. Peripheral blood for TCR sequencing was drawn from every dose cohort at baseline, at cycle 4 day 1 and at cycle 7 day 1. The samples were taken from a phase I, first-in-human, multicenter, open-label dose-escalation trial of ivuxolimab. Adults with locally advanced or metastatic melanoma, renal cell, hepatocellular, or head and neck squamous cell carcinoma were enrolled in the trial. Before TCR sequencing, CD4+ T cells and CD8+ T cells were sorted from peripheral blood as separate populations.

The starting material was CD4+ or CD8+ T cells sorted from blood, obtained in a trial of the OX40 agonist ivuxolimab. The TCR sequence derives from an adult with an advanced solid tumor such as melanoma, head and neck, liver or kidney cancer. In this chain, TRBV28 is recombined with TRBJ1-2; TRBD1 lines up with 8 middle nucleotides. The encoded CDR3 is CASSPDRGRTNYGYTF. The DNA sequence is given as TGTGCCAGCAGCCCTGACAGGGGTCGGACTAACTATGGCTACACCTTC.